The entry below describes one T cell receptor beta chain. Antigen specificity is unknown. In the naive CD8 group, cells lacked CD45RO and were positively selected for CCR7, so terminally differentiated effector memory CD45RA+ cells were left out. The data stem from a study of shared clonotypes between healthy human individuals. Study-level points and caveats: Of the naive CD4 clonotypes, about 5% were shared across a few donors. Non-shared clonotypes displayed generation probabilities falling below those of clonotypes present in all four donors. Compared with memory subsets, naive subsets generally had larger estimated richness.

The authors' processing: With immunoSEQ giving junction-only sequences and no quality scores, filtering differed. TCRdb's table, derived via immunoSEQ multiplex PCR, lists solely in-frame clones and lacks some. V and J calls and clone size are copied from that table; D and trimming were computed from the DNA. The sample has under 600,000 clones, 95% to 98% seen once. The clonotype originates from a young man in good health. The sequenced sample was naive CD8+ T cells sorted from blood.

In DNA form, the CDR3 reads TGCAGCGTTGTATGGAACTACGAGCAGTACTTC. This codes for CSVVWNYEQYF. The V and J genes are TRBV29-1 and TRBJ2-7; no reliable D call. CDR1 SQVTM and CDR2 ANQGSEA come from the germline V gene. This CDR3 comprises 11 residues. V was shortened by 4 bases and J by 3 bases, with 7 bases between the two germline ends.